The clone carrying this TCR beta chain was seen at least ten times. CDR1 is LGHNT, CDR2 FRNRAP, per germline. There are 14 residues in the CDR3. Trimming took off 7 bases at V and 1 base at J, with 13 bases between the two ends. MiXCR, applied by TCRdb to the 5' RACE reads, yields one record per CDR3 protein. The table lists tens of thousands of distinct CDR3 sequences, 3.5% to 5.5% of them singletons, with 4.5% to 7% in the top ten. The data were obtained in a study of early T cells in non-severe SARS-CoV-2 infection. Sample: whole blood, taken at baseline. V is TRBV12-5 and J is TRBJ1-1, with no clear D. This sequence was found in an adult who was a healthcare worker with PCR-confirmed SARS-CoV-2 infection or an uninfected control (not recorded which). Here the CDR3 reads CASALAVWNTEAFF. The CDR3 DNA sequence: TGTGCTAGTGCCCTCGCGGTCTGGAACACTGAAGCTTTCTTT.